The T cell receptor beta chain described here comes from a study of beta chain features in type 1 diabetes. General observations from the study: The study left unresolved whether HLA type influences TCRB rearrangement. Sequencing the cDNA could make cells with high TCR expression show up more than they should.

All of the isolated RNA was reverse transcribed, so expressed TCRB transcripts were sequenced. TCRdb's table, derived via immunoSEQ multiplex PCR, lists solely in-frame clones and lacks some. The sample yields some 410,000 clones, approximately 15% seen once. Purity exceeded 98% in all sorted populations. Points on this clone: Its antigen remains unidentified.

The J segment lost 9 bases and the V segment lost 2 bases, leaving 6 bases of the junction unmatched. Germline V lookup: CDR1 SNHLY, CDR2 FYNNEI. The CDR3 totals 15 residues. Source material: naive CD4+ T cells from blood. The chain has TRBV2 and TRBJ1-6; TRBD1 aligns across 8 bases. This TCR was recovered from a man aged 25 to 40 in good health. The CDR3, as DNA: TGTGCCAGCAGTGAACATCCCAGGGGGCTTTCACCCCTCCACTTT. Amino acids: CASSEHPRGLSPLHF.